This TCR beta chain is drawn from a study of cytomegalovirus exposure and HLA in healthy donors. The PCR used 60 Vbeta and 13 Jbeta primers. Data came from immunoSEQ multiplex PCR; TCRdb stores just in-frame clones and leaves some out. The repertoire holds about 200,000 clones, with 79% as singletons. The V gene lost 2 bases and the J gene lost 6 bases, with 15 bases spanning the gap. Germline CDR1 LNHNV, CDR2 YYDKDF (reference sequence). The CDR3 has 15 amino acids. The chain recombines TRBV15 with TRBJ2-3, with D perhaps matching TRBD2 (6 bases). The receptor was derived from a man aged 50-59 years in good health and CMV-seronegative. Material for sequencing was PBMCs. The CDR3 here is CATSRYTGTPDTQYF. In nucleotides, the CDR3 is TGTGCCACCAGCAGATATACCGGGACTCCCGATACGCAGTATTTT. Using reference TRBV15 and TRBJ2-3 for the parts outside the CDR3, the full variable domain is DAMVIQNPRYQVTQFGKPVTLSCSQTLNHNVMYWYQQKSSQAPKLLFHYYDKDFNNEADTPDNFQSRRPNTSFCFLDIRSPGLGDTAMYLCATSRYTGTPDTQYFGPGTRLTVL.